The following is a T cell receptor (beta chain) sequence with its context. Assay: immunoSEQ multiplex PCR; the TCRdb copy retains only in-frame clones and omits some. The data hold under 75,000 clones, with around 87% observed a single time. The sample originates from a study of blood T cell repertoires in COVID-19. Study-wide context: T cells, B-cell-depleted T cells, or PBMCs provided the cDNA or gDNA that served as material.

The source material was peripheral blood. The source is a man between 45 and 60 years old with acute or convalescent COVID-19.

CDR3 DNA: TGTGCCAGCAGTCCCCGGGACAGTGGGGTCGGCTACACCTTC. Residues: CASSPRDSGVGYTF. The chain has TRBV27 and TRBJ1-2, with 7 bases identical to TRBD1. The trim removed 5 bases at V and 8 bases at J, leaving 11 bases unmatched. Germline CDR1 and CDR2: MNHEY and SMNVEV (reference sequence). This CDR3 is built from 14 residues.